A selection of T cell receptor beta chains follows, all from one sample in a study of blood T cell repertoires in COVID-19. The protocol was immunoSEQ multiplex PCR, while the TCRdb copy is restricted to in-frame clones and leaves out a portion. The sample gives some 380,000 clones, around 84% of which show up once; over 0.95% is in the top ten. The material sequenced was peripheral blood. These receptors were obtained from a human donor with acute or convalescent COVID-19. The donor label of this sample is uncertain. Both conserved end residues are part of each CDR3. The D gene is left open where the match is weak. Not every row has a clone size; where given, it reads once, few, many or a size class.

V,J,D,size,CDR3,DNA
TRBV7-6,TRBJ1-2,TRBD1,-,CASSAQTGTGDSYGYTF,TGTGCCAGCAGCGCCCAAACCGGGACAGGAGACTCCTATGGCTACACCTTC
TRBV7-9,TRBJ2-5,TRBD1,-,CASSLDRAIQETQYF,TGTGCCAGCAGCTTGGACAGGGCGATCCAAGAGACCCAGTACTTC
TRBV19,TRBJ2-7,-,-,CASSIEWDISYEQYF,TGTGCCAGTAGTATAGAGTGGGACATTTCCTACGAGCAGTACTTC
TRBV19,TRBJ2-4,TRBD2,once,CASSSSGGRNIQYF,TGTGCCAGTAGTAGTTCGGGAGGGCGAAACATTCAGTACTTC
TRBV5-1,TRBJ1-3,-,-,CASSLSTGRASGNTIYF,TGCGCCAGCAGCTTATCCACAGGGAGGGCCTCTGGAAACACCATATATTTT
TRBV6-5,TRBJ1-4,TRBD1,-,CASSRTGLNEKLFF,TGTGCCAGCAGTCGGACAGGCCTTAATGAAAAACTGTTTTTT
TRBV4-1,TRBJ1-5,TRBD1,-,CASSHPGQGVNQPQHF,TGCGCCAGCAGCCACCCAGGACAGGGGGTGAATCAGCCCCAGCATTTT
TRBV6-5,TRBJ2-2,TRBD1,-,CASSSTGGIGELFF,TGTGCCAGCAGTTCGACAGGGGGAATCGGGGAGCTGTTTTTT
TRBV18,TRBJ1-1,TRBD1,-,CASSPGTGGHNEAFF,TGTGCCAGCTCACCCGGGACAGGGGGACATAATGAAGCTTTCTTT
TRBV4-2,TRBJ2-5,TRBD2,once,CASSQVGGGQQETQYF,TGTGCCAGCAGCCAAGTCGGGGGGGGGCAACAAGAGACCCAGTACTTC
TRBV27,TRBJ1-1,TRBD1,-,CASSLPGTGITEAFF,TGTGCCAGCAGTTTACCCGGGACAGGGATCACTGAAGCTTTCTTT
TRBV14,TRBJ2-1,TRBD2,-,CASSQGLGGGTNNEQFF,TGTGCCAGCAGCCAAGGTCTAGGCGGGGGGACCAACAATGAGCAGTTCTTC
TRBV7-8,TRBJ1-1,-,few,CASSLRDTLMNTEAFF,TGTGCCAGCAGCCTACGGGACACTCTCATGAACACTGAAGCTTTCTTT
TRBV7-9,TRBJ1-5,-,-,CASSPGTRNQPQHF,TGTGCCAGCAGCCCAGGGACTCGCAATCAGCCCCAGCATTTT
TRBV18,TRBJ2-7,-,-,CASSPRQGSSYEQYF,TGTGCCAGCTCACCACGGCAGGGCAGCTCCTACGAGCAGTACTTC
TRBV2,TRBJ1-3,-,-,CASSPKPGGSGNTIYF,TGTGCCAGCAGCCCAAAACCGGGGGGCTCTGGAAACACCATATATTTT
TRBV7-2,TRBJ2-2,-,once,CASSLAPLGELFF,TGTGCCAGCAGCTTAGCCCCTCTGGGGGAGCTGTTTTTT
TRBV3-1/TRBV3-2,TRBJ2-3,-,-,CASSHLRSTDTQYF,TGTGCCAGCAGCCATCTCAGAAGCACAGATACGCAGTATTTT
TRBV28,TRBJ1-5,-,-,CGVVQASNQPQHF,TGTGGAGTCGTTCAGGCAAGCAATCAGCCCCAGCATTTT
TRBV5-1,TRBJ1-3,-,-,CASSSTGVSGNTIYF,TGCGCCAGCAGCTCCACAGGCGTCTCTGGAAACACCATATATTTT
TRBV30,TRBJ1-2,TRBD1,few,CAWSVGDRDYGYTF,TGTGCCTGGAGTGTAGGGGACAGGGACTATGGCTACACCTTC
TRBV6-5,TRBJ2-7,TRBD1,few,CASSYSGGTYEQYF,TGTGCCAGCAGTTACTCAGGGGGCACTTACGAGCAGTACTTC
TRBV5-1,TRBJ1-1,-,-,CASSLPGMRTEAFF,TGCGCCAGCAGCTTGCCCGGGATGAGGACTGAAGCTTTCTTT
TRBV28,TRBJ2-7,-,-,CASKSPTYEQYF,TGTGCCAGCAAGAGCCCTACCTACGAGCAGTACTTC
TRBV4-1,TRBJ1-2,TRBD1,few,CASSQTGTGVSYGYTF,TGCGCCAGCAGCCAAACCGGGACAGGGGTTTCTTATGGCTACACCTTC
TRBV5-1,TRBJ2-5,TRBD2,-,CASSLEFAGGGETQYF,TGCGCCAGCAGCTTGGAGTTCGCGGGAGGGGGAGAGACCCAGTACTTC
TRBV6-5,TRBJ2-1,TRBD2,-,CASRIGTSGYNEQFF,TGTGCCAGCAGGATCGGGACTAGCGGATACAATGAGCAGTTCTTC
TRBV6-6,TRBJ2-3,TRBD2,-,CASRPSGRGTDTQYF,TGTGCCAGCAGACCAAGCGGGAGAGGTACAGATACGCAGTATTTT
TRBV30,TRBJ1-6,TRBD1,-,CAWSVRGGSNSPLHF,TGTGCCTGGAGTGTACGAGGGGGCAGTAATTCACCCCTCCACTTT
TRBV10-3,TRBJ1-2,TRBD1,-,CAISEPPDRTGYGYTF,TGTGCCATCAGTGAGCCACCCGATAGGACAGGATATGGCTACACCTTC
TRBV30,TRBJ1-2,-,many,CAWSVGGANTYGYTF,TGTGCCTGGAGTGTCGGAGGGGCTAATACCTATGGCTACACCTTC
TRBV28,TRBJ1-2,-,-,CASSLGTLDAPYGYTF,TGTGCCAGCAGCTTGGGGACACTCGATGCTCCTTATGGCTACACCTTC
TRBV7-2,TRBJ2-5,-,once,CASSFLRRLGSGETQYF,TGTGCCAGCAGCTTCCTCCGGCGGTTAGGAAGCGGCGAGACCCAGTACTTC
TRBV6-5,TRBJ2-7,-,-,CASSYSKDSLYVQQYF,TGTGCCAGCAGTTACTCGAAGGACAGCCTCTACGTACAGCAGTACTTC
TRBV25-1,TRBJ2-1,TRBD2,-,CASSVGGSKNEQFF,TGTGCCAGCAGTGTTGGCGGGAGCAAGAATGAGCAGTTCTTC
TRBV6-5,TRBJ1-2,-,-,CASIDPGFNYGYTF,TGTGCCAGCATCGACCCGGGTTTTAACTATGGCTACACCTTC
TRBV2,TRBJ1-5,-,-,CASSLQLSNQPQHF,TGTGCCAGCAGCCTACAGCTTAGCAATCAGCCCCAGCATTTT
TRBV9,TRBJ2-3,TRBD2,-,CASSTSGGATDTQYF,TGTGCCAGCAGCACTAGCGGGGGGGCTACAGATACGCAGTATTTT
TRBV19,TRBJ1-5,TRBD1,once,CASSIDRGLRPQHF,TGTGCCAGTTCAATTGACAGGGGGCTGAGGCCCCAGCATTTT
TRBV11-2,TRBJ1-2,-,-,CASSLSGSGYTF,TGTGCCAGCAGCTTATCGGGGTCTGGCTACACCTTC
TRBV29-1,TRBJ1-2,-,-,CSVVGALGAAGYTF,TGCAGCGTTGTGGGGGCTTTAGGGGCGGCTGGCTACACCTTC
TRBV28,TRBJ2-1,TRBD2,-,CASRERGGNNEQFF,TGTGCCAGCAGGGAGCGGGGGGGCAACAATGAGCAGTTCTTC
TRBV21-1,TRBJ2-3,-,-,CASSKWSSPTSGSEGTDTQYF,TGTGCCAGCAGCAAATGGAGTTCGCCGACTAGCGGGAGCGAGGGCACAGATACGCAGTATTTT
TRBV6-5,TRBJ1-1,-,-,CASSSSSTGLGEAFF,TGTGCCAGCAGTTCTTCTTCGACAGGTCTGGGCGAAGCTTTCTTT
TRBV12-3/TRBV12-4,TRBJ2-5,TRBD1,-,CASSTGGRETQYF,TGTGCCAGCAGTACAGGGGGTAGGGAGACCCAGTACTTC
TRBV28,TRBJ1-2,-,few,CASSLWGEGYTF,TGTGCCAGCAGTTTGTGGGGGGAAGGCTACACCTTC
TRBV5-4,TRBJ1-2,TRBD1,-,CASRPTGTGSYGYTF,TGTGCCAGCAGACCGACCGGGACAGGGAGCTATGGCTACACCTTC
TRBV5-4,TRBJ1-3,TRBD1,-,CASSYQRTGAGNTIYF,TGTGCCAGCAGCTATCAGAGGACAGGGGCAGGAAACACCATATATTTT
TRBV24-1,TRBJ2-3,-,-,CATSGVYTDTQYF,TGTGCCACCAGTGGTGTGTACACAGATACGCAGTATTTT
TRBV28,TRBJ1-5,-,-,CASSLPRLDQPQHF,TGTGCCAGCAGTTTACCCAGGCTCGACCAGCCCCAGCATTTT
TRBV29-1,TRBJ1-1,-,-,CSSGRNTEAFF,TGCAGCAGCGGCAGAAACACTGAAGCTTTCTTT
TRBV9,TRBJ1-6,-,few,CASSAASGTTPLHF,TGTGCCAGCAGCGCTGCAAGTGGAACTACACCCCTCCACTTT
TRBV4-1,TRBJ2-3,-,-,CASSLPPTDTQYF,TGCGCCAGCAGTCTACCGCCCACAGATACGCAGTATTTT